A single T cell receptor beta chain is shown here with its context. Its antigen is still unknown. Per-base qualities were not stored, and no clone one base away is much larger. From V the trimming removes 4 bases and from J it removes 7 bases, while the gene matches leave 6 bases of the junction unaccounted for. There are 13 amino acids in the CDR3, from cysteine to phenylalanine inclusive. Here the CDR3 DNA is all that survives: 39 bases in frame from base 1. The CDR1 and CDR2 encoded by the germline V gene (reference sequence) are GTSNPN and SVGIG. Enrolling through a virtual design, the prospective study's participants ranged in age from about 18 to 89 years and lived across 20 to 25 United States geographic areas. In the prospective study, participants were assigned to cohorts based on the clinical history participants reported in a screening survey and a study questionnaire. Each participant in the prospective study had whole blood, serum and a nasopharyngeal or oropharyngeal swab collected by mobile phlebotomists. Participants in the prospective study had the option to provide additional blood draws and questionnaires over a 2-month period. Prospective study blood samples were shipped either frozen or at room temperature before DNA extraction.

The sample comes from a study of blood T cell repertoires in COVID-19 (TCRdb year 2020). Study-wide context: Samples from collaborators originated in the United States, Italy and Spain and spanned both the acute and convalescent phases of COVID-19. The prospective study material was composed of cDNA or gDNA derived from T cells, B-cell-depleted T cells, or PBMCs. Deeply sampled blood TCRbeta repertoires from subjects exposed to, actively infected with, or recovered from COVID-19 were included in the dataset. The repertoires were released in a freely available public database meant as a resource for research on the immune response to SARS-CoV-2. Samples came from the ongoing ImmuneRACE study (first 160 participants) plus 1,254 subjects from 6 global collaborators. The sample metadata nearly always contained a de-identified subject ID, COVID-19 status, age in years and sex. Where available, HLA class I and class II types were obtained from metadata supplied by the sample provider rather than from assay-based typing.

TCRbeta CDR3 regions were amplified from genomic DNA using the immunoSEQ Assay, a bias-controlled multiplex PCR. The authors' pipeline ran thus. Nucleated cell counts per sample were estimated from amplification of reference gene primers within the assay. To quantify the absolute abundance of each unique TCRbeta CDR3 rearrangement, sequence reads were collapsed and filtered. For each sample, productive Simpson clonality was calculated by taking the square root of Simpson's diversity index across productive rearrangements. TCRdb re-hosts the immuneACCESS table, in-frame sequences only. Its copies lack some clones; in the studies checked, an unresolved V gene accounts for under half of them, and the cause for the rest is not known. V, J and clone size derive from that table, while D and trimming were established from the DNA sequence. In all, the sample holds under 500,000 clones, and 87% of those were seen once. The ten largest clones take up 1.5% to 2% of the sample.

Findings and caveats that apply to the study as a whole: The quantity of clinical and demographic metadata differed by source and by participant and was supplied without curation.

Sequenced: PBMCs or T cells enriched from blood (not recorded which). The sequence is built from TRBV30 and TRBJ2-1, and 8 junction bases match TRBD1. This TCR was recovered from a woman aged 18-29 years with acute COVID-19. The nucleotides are TGTGCCTGGACCGGGACAGGAGGGAATGAGCAGTTCTTC. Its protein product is CAWTGTGGNEQFF.